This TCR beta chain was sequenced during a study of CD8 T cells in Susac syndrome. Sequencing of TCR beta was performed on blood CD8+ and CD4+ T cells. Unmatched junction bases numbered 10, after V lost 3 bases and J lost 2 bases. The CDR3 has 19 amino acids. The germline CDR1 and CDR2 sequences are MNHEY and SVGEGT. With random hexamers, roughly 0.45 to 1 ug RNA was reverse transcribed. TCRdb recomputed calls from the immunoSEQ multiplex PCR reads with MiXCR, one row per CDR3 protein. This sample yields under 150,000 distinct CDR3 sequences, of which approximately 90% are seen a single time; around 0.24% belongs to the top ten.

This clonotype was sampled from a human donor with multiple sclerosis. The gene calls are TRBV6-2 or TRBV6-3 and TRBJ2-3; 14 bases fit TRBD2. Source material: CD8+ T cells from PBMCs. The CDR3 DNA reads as TGTGCCAGCAGTTATTCCGGGACTAGCGGGAGTGGGACCACAGATACGCAGTATTTT. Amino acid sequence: CASSYSGTSGSGTTDTQYF.